Following are 15 T cell receptor beta chains from one sample sequenced in a study of blood T cells in healthy people across ages. The use of a sample-barcoded 5' primer and a J-beta primer mix characterized a second PCR of about 7 to 12 cycles. MiXCR, run by TCRdb on the 5' RACE reads, gives a single entry per CDR3 protein. The data show about 650,000 distinct CDR3 sequences, approximately 29% seen once. Material for sequencing was blood. Receptors were obtained from a woman over 75 in good health.

This chain links TRBV30 with TRBJ2-1; 7 bases line up with TRBD2. Trimming removed 2 bases from V and 6 bases from J; junction bases left unmatched: 1. The length of the CDR3 is 12 residues. Germline V gene data show CDR1 as GTSNPN and CDR2 as SVGIG (reference sequence). The CDR3 reads CAWSSGVNEQFF. The DNA for the CDR3 is TGTGCCTGGAGTAGCGGGGTCAATGAGCAGTTCTTC. Full variable domain (remainder filled in from reference TRBV30 and TRBJ2-1): SQTIHQWPATLVQPVGSPLSLECTVEGTSNPNLYWYRQAAGRGLQLLFYSVGIGQISSEVPQNLSASRPQDRQFILSSKKLLLSDSGFYLCAWSSGVNEQFFGPGTRLTVL.

This clonotype showed up many times. The chain carries TRBV6-1 and TRBJ1-6; 7 bases map to TRBD1. The V and J ends lost 10 bases and 6 bases, in that order; junction bases with no gene match: 6. Germline loops: CDR1 MNHNS, CDR2 SASEGT. The CDR3 has 13 residues. CDR3 region: CAIADRINSPLHF. CDR3 sequence (DNA): TGTGCCATTGCGGACAGGATTAATTCACCCCTCCACTTT.

This clonotype came up many times. The V gene is TRBV19, the J gene TRBJ2-7; D is ambiguous. The CDR3 has 13 residues. The V end lost 1 base, the J end lost 3 bases, and 7 bases lay between the germline ends. Germline V gene data show CDR1 as LNHDA and CDR2 as SQIVND (reference sequence). The CDR3 bases are TGTGCCAGTAGTATAGGGGCCGACTACGAGCAGTACTTC. Translated, it gives CASSIGADYEQYF. The complete variable domain, with remaining parts taken from reference TRBV19 and TRBJ2-7, reads DGGITQSPKYLFRKEGQNVTLSCEQNLNHDAMYWYRQDPGQGLRLIYYSQIVNDFQKGDIAEGYSVSREKKESFPLTVTSAQKNPTAFYLCASSIGADYEQYFGPGTRLTVT.

This clonotype was observed at least ten times. The V call is TRBV12-3 or TRBV12-4, the J call TRBJ2-7, with D perhaps TRBD1 (5 bases). V was trimmed by 2 bases and J by 4 bases, leaving 12 bases between them. The CDR3 sequence is 14 residues long. The CDR3 region is CASSLTGRTYEQYF. CDR3 bases: TGTGCCAGCAGTTTAACAGGCCGAACGTACGAGCAGTACTTC.

This clonotype was seen repeatedly, ten times or more. The rearrangement uses TRBV20-1 and TRBJ2-7; 8 nucleotides line up with TRBD1. J gave up 5 bases and V 0 bases, and 9 bases lay outside the gene matches. Germline CDR1 reads DFQATT; CDR2 reads SNEGSKA (reference sequence). The CDR3 contains 15 residues. CDR3 sequence (DNA): TGCAGTGCTAGAGATCCCGGGACAGGTTTCCACGAGCAGTACTTC. Amino acids: CSARDPGTGFHEQYF.

There are many counts of this clonotype. The chain has TRBV20-1 and TRBJ1-1, with D possibly TRBD1 on 5 matching bases. The CDR3 loop spans 14 amino acids. Germline values: CDR1 DFQATT, CDR2 SNEGSKA (reference sequence). The V and J ends lost 3 bases and 1 base respectively, with 12 bases between them. The CDR3 region is CSASQGTRNTEAFF. DNA for the CDR3: TGCAGTGCTAGTCAGGGTACTCGGAACACTGAAGCTTTCTTT.

This clonotype was recorded many times. The chain carries TRBV20-1 and TRBJ2-3; 8 bases are a match to TRBD2. Germline CDR1 is DFQATT and CDR2 is SNEGSKA (reference sequence). After removal of 5 bases from V and 1 base from J, the junction contained 20 bases not matched to a gene. This CDR3 is built from 19 residues. CDR3 sequence: CSAAWGGGGSGPGTDTQYF. In DNA, the CDR3 is TGCAGTGCTGCCTGGGGGGGCGGGGGGTCCGGTCCAGGCACAGATACGCAGTATTTT.

This clonotype has at least ten counts. This chain uses TRBV6-2 or TRBV6-3 with TRBJ2-1; unclear D gene. The CDR3 is 15 residues long. The V gene lost 6 bases and the J gene lost 5 bases, with 17 bases spanning the gap. Germline CDR1 is MNHEY and CDR2 is SVGEGT. CDR3 residues: CASSRLRLYNNEQFF. The CDR3 nucleotides read TGTGCCAGCAGCCGCCTCCGACTCTATAACAATGAGCAGTTCTTC.

The V call is TRBV30, the J call TRBJ2-7; possible D gene TRBD2, 6 bases. Germline V lookup: CDR1 GTSNPN, CDR2 SVGIG (reference sequence). The V end was cut by 3 bases, the J end by 6 bases, with 24 bases between. The CDR3 has 16 amino acids. CDR3 sequence (DNA): TGTGCCTGGAGCCCCTCAGAGGGCAGAGGGAGGAGCGAGCAGTACTTC. As protein: CAWSPSEGRGRSEQYF.

There are many counts of this clonotype. CDR3 protein: CATSDGRKPDQPQHF. The CDR3 DNA reads TGTGCCACCAGTGATGGACGGAAGCCTGATCAGCCCCAGCATTTT. This sequence joins TRBV24-1 and TRBJ1-5, with D hard to call. This CDR3 comprises 15 residues. Trimming removed 3 bases from V and 5 bases from J, with 13 bases in between. Germline CDR1 is KGHDR and CDR2 is SFDVKD.

The chain uses TRBV28 and TRBJ2-3; D remains ambiguous. With 8 bases removed from V and 11 bases from J, the gap between germline ends came to 20 bases. The length of the CDR3 is 13 residues. Per the germline V gene, CDR1 is MDHEN and CDR2 is SYDVKM. The CDR3 protein is CASWSNGPGVQYF. The CDR3 DNA reads as TGTGCCAGCTGGTCTAATGGCCCTGGGGTGCAGTATTTT.

V usage is TRBV12-3 or TRBV12-4 and J usage is TRBJ2-3; TRBD2 matches at 9 bases. This CDR3 is built from 15 residues. V was clipped by 6 bases and J by 0 bases; unmatched bases: 4. The CDR3 bases are TGTGCCAGCAGCCCTAGCGGGGAAAGCACAGATACGCAGTATTTT. Its protein is CASSPSGESTDTQYF.

The CDR3 DNA sequence: TGCAGTGCTAGTCTACAGGGGGCGGGTAATCAGCCCCAGCATTTT. Translated: CSASLQGAGNQPQHF. This sequence joins TRBV20-1 and TRBJ1-5, with 9 nucleotides matching TRBD1. Trimming removed 3 bases from V and 4 bases from J; junction bases left unmatched: 7. This CDR3 region has 15 residues. The germline gives CDR1 DFQATT, CDR2 SNEGSKA (reference sequence).

The CDR3 loop is CASSSGGESSPLHF. For the CDR3, the DNA is TGTGCCAGCAGTTCAGGGGGCGAGAGTTCACCCCTCCACTTT. The chain joins TRBV27 to TRBJ1-6, with TRBD1 matching over 8 bases. CDR1 MNHEY and CDR2 SMNVEV come from the germline V gene (reference sequence). V was pared by 4 bases and J by 9 bases, with 5 bases of the junction left unmatched. The CDR3 length is 14 residues.

Ten or more counts support this clonotype. This chain connects TRBV5-1 to TRBJ2-1, with 15 bases matching TRBD2. V dropped 3 bases and J dropped 0; count of bases not matched to a gene: 7. The CDR3 totals 19 residues. Germline CDR1 SGHRS, CDR2 YFSETQ. CDR3 residues: CASSSGLAGGVSSYNEQFF. The CDR3 DNA sequence: TGCGCCAGCAGCTCGGGACTAGCGGGGGGCGTGAGCTCCTACAATGAGCAGTTCTTC. The whole variable domain, remainder taken from reference TRBV5-1 and TRBJ2-1, is KAGVTQTPRYLIKTRGQQVTLSCSPISGHRSVSWYQQTPGQGLQFLFEYFSETQRNKGNFPGRFSGRQFSNSRSEMNVSTLELGDSALYLCASSSGLAGGVSSYNEQFFGPGTRLTVL.